These 24 T cell receptor beta chains originate from one sample sequenced in a study of neurological immune-mediated disorders. TCRdb analysed the 5' RACE reads with MiXCR anew, one entry per CDR3 protein. The sample shows 45,000 to 55,000 distinct CDR3 sequences, 4.5% to 7% of them seen only once. The sequenced sample consisted of CD4+ T cells from blood. The receptors shown here come from a woman aged 18-29 years with multiple sclerosis.

In this sample, this clonotype turned up many times. CDR3 region: CASSWPLYNEQFF. The CDR3 DNA is TGCGCCAGCAGCTGGCCCCTCTACAATGAGCAGTTCTTC. The rearrangement links TRBV5-1 to TRBJ2-1; unclear D gene. Trimming took off 3 bases at V and 3 bases at J, with 7 bases between the two ends. The CDR3 is made up of 13 amino acids. Germline V gene sequence: CDR1 SGHRS, CDR2 YFSETQ.

This clonotype was counted ten times or more. The V call is TRBV9, the J call TRBJ2-5; D remains unclear. V was clipped by 0 bases and J by 5 bases, with 11 bases between them. CDR3 size: 14 residues. Germline lookup yields CDR1 SGDLS and CDR2 YYNGEE. The CDR3 DNA reads as TGTGCCAGCAGCGTAGGGGTGGCGCAGGAGACCCAGTACTTC. Amino acids: CASSVGVAQETQYF.

This clonotype appeared many times. CDR3 protein: CASSLEMAFNQPQHF. The CDR3 DNA reads TGTGCCAGCAGTTTAGAAATGGCGTTCAATCAGCCCCAGCATTTT. The rearrangement links TRBV12-3 or TRBV12-4 to TRBJ1-5; D gene ambiguous. Trimming took 1 base from V and 3 from J, leaving 10 bases between them. This CDR3 has 15 amino acids.

This clonotype was counted ten times or more. The chain uses TRBV5-1 and TRBJ1-4, with D maybe TRBD1 (6 bases). Germline V gene lookup returns CDR1 SGHRS and CDR2 YFSETQ. This CDR3 is 14 amino acids long. V was trimmed by 4 bases and J by 1 base, leaving 8 bases between them. The CDR3 DNA is TGCGCCAGCAGCCCGACAGGAACTAATGAAAAACTGTTTTTT. This gives the protein CASSPTGTNEKLFF.

This clonotype came up many times. The chain has TRBV10-3 and TRBJ2-4; 7 bases match TRBD1. V was clipped by 10 bases and J by 0 bases; unmatched bases: 3. This CDR3 is 13 amino acids long. The V gene's germline CDR1 is ENHRY and CDR2 SYGVKD. DNA of the CDR3: TGTGCCACTGGGACAGTAGCCAAAAACATTCAGTACTTC. Translating it yields CATGTVAKNIQYF.

This clonotype was seen ten or more times. V and J are TRBV5-1 and TRBJ2-1; TRBD2 aligns across 11 bases. The V and J ends lost 3 bases and 0 bases, in that order; junction bases with no gene match: 5. The length of the CDR3 is 17 residues. Germline V gene sequence: CDR1 SGHRS, CDR2 YFSETQ. CDR3 DNA: TGCGCCAGCAGCTCGGTAGCGGGGGGGAGCTCCTACAATGAGCAGTTCTTC. This codes for CASSSVAGGSSYNEQFF.

This clonotype was detected ten times or more. This chain connects TRBV7-9 to TRBJ2-3, with TRBD1 matching over 7 bases. J gave up 1 base and V 1 base, and 2 bases lay outside the gene matches. Looked up from germline, CDR1 is SEHNR and CDR2 is FQNEAQ (reference sequence). The CDR3 contains 15 residues. This chain's CDR3 is CASSLDRGGTDTQYF. As DNA, the CDR3 is TGTGCCAGCAGCTTAGACAGGGGTGGCACAGATACGCAGTATTTT.

There are many counts of this clonotype. The J gene is TRBJ1-3, the V gene TRBV9; D remains unclear. Per the germline V gene, CDR1 is SGDLS and CDR2 is YYNGEE. V lost 0 bases and J lost 0, with 7 bases in between. This CDR3 is built from 15 residues. This chain's CDR3 is CASSVEAVSGNTIYF. The CDR3 DNA reads TGTGCCAGCAGCGTAGAGGCGGTCTCTGGAAACACCATATATTTT.

This clonotype occurred many times. Germline is not matched at one junction end, which may reflect a read error. V is TRBV7-2 and J is TRBJ2-3; tentative D call: TRBD2 (6 bases). Per the germline V gene, CDR1 is SGHTA and CDR2 is FQGNSA. This CDR3 has 13 residues. The CDR3 region has the DNA TGTGCCAGCAGCGTAGCGGGCACAGATACGCAGTATTTT. Translated: CASSVAGTDTQYF.

This clonotype was recorded many times. The J gene is TRBJ2-1, the V gene TRBV6-2 or TRBV6-3, with 10 bases matching TRBD2. J was trimmed by 3 bases and V by 5 bases; bases with no gene match: 4. The CDR3 sequence is 15 residues long. Germline V gene data show CDR1 as MNHEY and CDR2 as SVGEGT. The CDR3 DNA follows: TGTGCCAGCAGTCAGCTAGCGGGAGACTACAATGAGCAGTTCTTC. Its protein is CASSQLAGDYNEQFF.

Many counts were recorded for this clonotype. The CDR3 reads CSALGVGELFF. CDR3 sequence (DNA): TGCAGCGCCCTGGGTGTCGGGGAGCTGTTTTTT. V usage is TRBV29-1 and J usage is TRBJ2-2; D call uncertain. V dropped 7 bases and J dropped 7 bases, with 10 bases sitting between them. The CDR3 totals 11 residues. In germline, CDR1 is SQVTM, CDR2 ANQGSEA.

At least ten counts were recorded for this clonotype. The chain carries TRBV4-3 and TRBJ1-2; D is unclear. The CDR3 spans 12 residues. Germline CDR1 reads LGHNA; CDR2 reads YSLEER. V lost 0 bases, J lost 7 bases, and 6 bases lay in between. CDR3: CASSQDLRGYTF. The CDR3 DNA reads TGCGCCAGCAGCCAAGATCTCCGTGGCTACACCTTC.

The chain employs TRBV29-1 and TRBJ2-1; 7 bases fit TRBD2. Germline V gene sequence: CDR1 SQVTM, CDR2 ANQGSEA. The CDR3 spans 19 residues. Trimming at V came to 4 bases and at J to 1 base, leaving 19 bases not matched to a gene. The CDR3 coding sequence is TGCAGCGTTGTTCCCCCGGTTGCTAGCGGACGTAGGTCCTACAATGAGCAGTTCTTC. It yields the protein CSVVPPVASGRRSYNEQFF.

In DNA, the CDR3 is TGTGCCAGTAGTATCCCGGGACAGGGGGCGAAATCGTACACTGAAGCTTTCTTT. Its protein product is CASSIPGQGAKSYTEAFF. This sequence joins TRBV19 and TRBJ1-1; 12 bases line up with TRBD1. With V trimmed by 3 bases and J by 3 bases, 11 bases remained unmatched. CDR3 length: 18 residues. Germline V lookup: CDR1 LNHDA, CDR2 SQIVND (reference sequence).

This clonotype was seen ten or more times. The V gene is TRBV7-2, the J gene TRBJ2-3, with TRBD2 matching 9 bases. CDR3 length equals 20 residues. From germline, CDR1 is SGHTA and CDR2 FQGNSA. V shed 5 bases, J shed 0 bases, and the junction held 18 bases outside the gene matches. CDR3 sequence (DNA): TGTGCCAGCAGCCGGATAGCGGGAGCTCGGTGGAGCCCTAGCACAGATACGCAGTATTTT. Translating gives CASSRIAGARWSPSTDTQYF.

There are many counts of this clonotype. The CDR3 DNA is TGTGCCAGCTCACCACAAAAGGGGGGCTTTACAGATACGCAGTATTTT. Encoded protein: CASSPQKGGFTDTQYF. This rearrangement joins TRBV18 to TRBJ2-3; the D call may be TRBD1 or TRBD2 (6 bases each). The CDR3 loop spans 16 amino acids. CDR1 is KGHSH and CDR2 is LQKENI in the germline V gene. Trimming removed 1 base at V and 3 bases at J, with 14 bases between.

Many counts were recorded for this clonotype. This chain joins TRBV5-1 and TRBJ2-3; D not certain. CDR1 is SGHRS, CDR2 YFSETQ, per germline. V was clipped by 8 bases and J by 6 bases, with 19 bases between them. The CDR3 totals 14 residues. CDR3 DNA: TGCGCCAGTAGAGTTAAGCCCGAAAGGGATACGCAGTATTTT. This codes for CASRVKPERDTQYF.

This clonotype was detected many times. The chain is built from TRBV20-1 and TRBJ2-6; tentatively, D is TRBD2 (5 bases). This CDR3 is built from 15 residues. Deletions cut 7 bases from V and 0 bases from J, with 13 bases between. Per the germline V gene, CDR1 is DFQATT and CDR2 is SNEGSKA (reference sequence). The CDR3: CSVHLGSSGANVLTF. CDR3 coding DNA: TGCAGTGTCCACCTGGGGAGCTCTGGGGCCAACGTCCTGACTTTC.

This clonotype is categorized as medium-sized. The chain carries TRBV9 and TRBJ1-6; maybe TRBD1 (5 bases). The CDR3 totals 13 residues. The V gene's germline CDR1 is SGDLS and CDR2 YYNGEE. The V gene lost 3 bases and the J gene lost 12 bases, with 13 bases spanning the gap. The CDR3 region is CASSEFQGQPLHF. The CDR3 DNA is TGTGCCAGCAGCGAATTCCAGGGTCAACCCCTCCACTTT.

This chain connects TRBV7-2 to TRBJ1-1; maybe TRBD1 (5 bases). Germline V gene lookup returns CDR1 SGHTA and CDR2 FQGNSA. The CDR3 contains 11 residues. V was pared by 7 bases and J by 10 bases, with 13 bases between. CDR3 loop: CASMQGLGAFF. CDR3 nucleotides: TGTGCCAGCATGCAGGGTTTAGGAGCTTTCTTT.

Notes on this clonotype: A much bigger clone sits one base away, suggesting this may be a read error. The V call is TRBV6-6, the J call TRBJ1-6; D may be TRBD1 (5 bases). The germline gives CDR1 MNHNY, CDR2 SVGAGI (reference sequence). This CDR3 has 13 residues. The CDR3 here is CASSYGGGSPLQF. Written as DNA, the CDR3 is TGTGCCAGCAGTTACGGGGGGGGGTCACCCCTCCAGTTT.

By sample share, this clonotype is medium-sized. In nucleotides, the CDR3 is TGCAGCGTTGAGGGGACATCCTACGAGCAGTACTTC. Translated: CSVEGTSYEQYF. This rearrangement joins TRBV29-1 to TRBJ2-7; TRBD1 is a possible D gene (6 bases). The V end lost 3 bases, the J end lost 1 base, and 7 bases lay between the germline ends. The CDR3 is 12 amino acids. The germline gives CDR1 SQVTM, CDR2 ANQGSEA.

This clonotype was detected only a few times. This chain joins TRBV20-1 and TRBJ1-1; possible D gene TRBD1, 5 bases. Trimming left V 5 bases short and J 1 base short, with 14 bases between. Germline V gene lookup returns CDR1 DFQATT and CDR2 SNEGSKA (reference sequence). The CDR3 covers 14 residues. The CDR3 region has the DNA TGCAGTGCTGAAACGGGGCGGTCGAACACTGAAGCTTTCTTT. It is translated as CSAETGRSNTEAFF.

There are many counts of this clonotype. The rearrangement uses TRBV24-1 and TRBJ2-7; D could derive from TRBD1 or TRBD2 (6 bases each). This CDR3 is 15 amino acids long. Germline V lookup: CDR1 KGHDR, CDR2 SFDVKD. With 7 bases removed from V and 1 base from J, the gap between germline ends came to 16 bases. CDR3 DNA sequence: TGTGCCACCAGGGGCCGGGGGCTTCCTTCCTACGAGCAGTACGTC. It encodes CATRGRGLPSYEQYV.